The 6 T cell receptor beta chains below were found in one sample sequenced in a study of neurological immune-mediated disorders (dated by TCRdb to between 2017 and 2020). What this sample's time point label stands for: longitudinal time-point 1 (baseline). The library came from 5' RACE. Reads for this sample came from an Illumina HiSeq 2500. TCRdb trimmed public reads at Q25 via fastp, called clones via MiXCR and kept in-frame beta chains. Identical CDR3 protein sequences are pooled into one entry, listed with their most common genes and DNA. Counted in this sample were some 71,000 distinct CDR3 sequences; about a tenth of them appeared once. 8.5% to 10% of the sample belongs to the ten largest clones. The sample consisted of PBMCs. The receptors stem from a man aged 25 to 45 in good health.

The sample holds many counts of this clonotype. This chain connects TRBV5-1 to TRBJ2-3; D unclear. The V end was cut by 0 bases, the J end by 6 bases, with 8 bases between. The CDR3 has 13 residues. Germline V gene lookup returns CDR1 SGHRS and CDR2 YFSETQ. In DNA form, the CDR3 reads TGCGCCAGCAGCTTGGGAGTTTCGGATACGCAGTATTTT. Encoded protein: CASSLGVSDTQYF.

This clonotype has a count of ten or more. The chain's CDR3 is CASSLSPGVAKNIQYF. The CDR3 nucleotides are TGCGCCAGCAGCTTGTCCCCAGGGGTAGCCAAAAACATTCAGTACTTC. The chain recombines TRBV5-1 with TRBJ2-4; possible D gene TRBD1, 6 bases. CDR1 SGHRS and CDR2 YFSETQ come from the germline V gene. This CDR3 is built from 16 residues. The V end lost 1 base, the J end lost 0 bases, and 11 bases lay between the germline ends.

The table lists this clonotype with many counts. This chain uses TRBV30 with TRBJ1-2; perhaps TRBD1 as D (6 bases). In germline, CDR1 is GTSNPN, CDR2 SVGIG (reference sequence). V was cut by 2 bases and J by 5 bases, with 12 bases left in between. The CDR3 has 13 residues. The CDR3 reads CAWSTGQSYGYTF. CDR3 sequence (DNA): TGTGCCTGGAGTACAGGACAGTCATATGGCTACACCTTC.

This clonotype was seen many times. The J gene is TRBJ2-2, the V gene TRBV5-1; 7 bases are a match to TRBD1. Unmatched junction bases numbered 5, after V lost 2 bases and J lost 1 base. The CDR3 is 16 amino acids. Looked up from germline, CDR1 is SGHRS and CDR2 is YFSETQ. The CDR3 DNA is TGCGCCAGCAGCTTCGCCGGGACAGTGAACACCGGGGAGCTGTTTTTT. Protein sequence: CASSFAGTVNTGELFF.

This clonotype came up many times. This chain uses TRBV28 with TRBJ2-2; D is unresolved. The CDR3 totals 11 residues. Germline lookup yields CDR1 MDHEN and CDR2 SYDVKM. The V gene lost 7 bases and the J gene lost 2 bases, with 2 bases spanning the gap. The CDR3 loop reads CASTNTGELFF. The CDR3, as DNA: TGTGCCAGCACAAACACCGGGGAGCTGTTTTTT.

This chain connects TRBV11-1 to TRBJ2-2; 13 nucleotides match TRBD2. The CDR3 has 16 amino acids. Germline CDR1 is SGHAT and CDR2 is FQDESV (reference sequence). J was trimmed by 6 bases and V by 5 bases; bases with no gene match: 6. The CDR3 loop is CASSIGTSGKAGELFF. Here the CDR3 DNA reads TGTGCCAGCAGCATAGGGACTAGCGGGAAGGCCGGGGAGCTGTTTTTT. The full variable domain, its missing parts supplied by reference TRBV11-1 and TRBJ2-2, is EAEVAQSPRYKITEKSQAVAFWCDPISGHATLYWYRQILGQGPELLVQFQDESVVDDSQLPKDRFSAERLKGVDSTLKIQPAELGDSAMYLCASSIGTSGKAGELFFGEGSRLTVL.